What follows describes a single TCR beta chain. Its antigen is unknown. No base quality information exists; no much larger clone differs at one position. At diagnosis, tumor, uninvolved tumor-adjacent lung and peripheral blood were collected and then preserved as a mix of FFPE and fresh-frozen material. For TCR repertoire profiling, the blood samples were analyzed as peripheral blood mononuclear cells. TCR beta CDR3 regions were sequenced from DNA using the immunoSEQ Assay. As for how the authors treated the data: T cell density was computed as TCR beta template counts normalized to usable DNA estimated by amplifying housekeeping genes. Using the preseqR package, richness was estimated by extrapolating to 120,000 templates for tissue samples and 400,000 templates for PBMC samples. Clonality was calculated as one minus Pielou's evenness. Tissue-enriched TCRs were identified through differential abundance testing performed on productive amino-acid clonotypes, with a minimum total count of 5 and an alpha of 0.1. Repertoire overlap between compartments was quantified with the Jaccard Index and Morisita Overlap Index. GLIPH grouped TCR beta CDR3s together with public tetramer-defined viral CDR3s, and a viral motif had to include at least three viral sequences and also show V-gene enrichment. The source is immuneACCESS, and TCRdb retained only in-frame sequences with V and J called. Part of the clones is not carried over; for the studies checked, unresolved V genes explain less than half of this, and the remainder is unexplained. Clone size and V and J calls were adopted from that table, with D and trimming inferred from the DNA. The sample yields roughly 20,000 clones; approximately 84% were counted once. Jointly, the top ten make up more than 2% of the sample.

The data were taken from a study of T cells in localized non-small cell lung cancer (dated by TCRdb to about 2020). Study-level background: The study analyzed T cell repertoires of about 230 early-stage NSCLC patients, comparing tumors and uninvolved tumor-adjacent lungs. The cohort consisted of 200 to 250 treatment-naive NSCLC patients whose localized lung tumors had been resected. NSCLC patients had a mean age of roughly 69 years, and 129 were male and over 85 female.

The CDR3, from cysteine to phenylalanine, totals 16 residues. The retained sequence is limited to the CDR3, 48 bases, with the frame set at the first base. Reading the germline V gene (reference sequence) gives CDR1 GTSNPN and CDR2 SVGIG. The V and J ends are trimmed by 0 bases and 5 bases, leaving 19 bases between them. General study outcomes and caveats: Uninvolved tumor-adjacent lung showed the highest T cell clonality, higher than tumor, which suggests more focused antigenic responses in the uninvolved tumor-adjacent lung. Because multi-region sequencing of the tumors was not done, intratumor heterogeneity could not be ruled out. Because the study design was exploratory, TCR variables were selected using unadjusted p-values without false-discovery rate correction. Higher blood T cell density associated with longer overall survival, while higher adjacent-lung clonality associated with shorter survival. Of the top 100 tumor clones, a median of around 57 were detected in paired uninvolved adjacent lung; about 26 were also among that lung's top 100.

The source was peripheral blood, collected before any cancer treatment. The chain is encoded by TRBV30 joined to TRBJ1-2; TRBD1 could be the D gene, as 6 bases match. The source is a man aged 40 to 69 with stage I lung adenocarcinoma. CDR3 sequence: CAWSVPGQTRRYGYTF. The DNA sequence is as follows: TGTGCCTGGAGTGTACCAGGACAGACTCGACGGTATGGCTACACCTTC.